The entry below describes one T cell receptor (beta chain). The antigen is not known. The V gene end was trimmed by 2 bases and the J gene end by 4 bases; junction bases not matched to a gene: 4. The germline V gene has CDR1 SQVTM and CDR2 ANQGSEA. The CDR3 extends over 14 amino acids. Assay: immunoSEQ multiplex PCR; the TCRdb copy retains only in-frame clones and omits some. The top ten hold over 15% of the sample, which has about 35,000 clones, 71% seen once. These data are taken from a study of cytotoxic CD8 clonotypes in ibrutinib-treated CLL. Study background: Partial responders approximately 24, complete 2; some twelve progressed and around 15 stayed in remission by median around 62 months. Response samples were obtained once patients had received a median 12 months of treatment, range 6 to 36. Study results and caveats: Elevated clonality accompanied ibrutinib response, with a return toward baseline values at progression.

Genomic DNA in an amount of 2 to 2.5 micrograms was extracted from cryopreserved PBMCs and used for the preparation of TCR beta libraries. The rearrangement joins TRBV29-1 to TRBJ1-1; 10 bases match TRBD1. The sequencing here drew on PBMCs, taken at disease progression, from a patient treated with ibrutinib. This sequence was found in a human donor with chronic lymphocytic leukemia. The CDR3, as DNA: TGCAGCGTTGAACCCGGACAGGGGGGCACTGAAGCTTTCTTT. Amino acid sequence: CSVEPGQGGTEAFF.